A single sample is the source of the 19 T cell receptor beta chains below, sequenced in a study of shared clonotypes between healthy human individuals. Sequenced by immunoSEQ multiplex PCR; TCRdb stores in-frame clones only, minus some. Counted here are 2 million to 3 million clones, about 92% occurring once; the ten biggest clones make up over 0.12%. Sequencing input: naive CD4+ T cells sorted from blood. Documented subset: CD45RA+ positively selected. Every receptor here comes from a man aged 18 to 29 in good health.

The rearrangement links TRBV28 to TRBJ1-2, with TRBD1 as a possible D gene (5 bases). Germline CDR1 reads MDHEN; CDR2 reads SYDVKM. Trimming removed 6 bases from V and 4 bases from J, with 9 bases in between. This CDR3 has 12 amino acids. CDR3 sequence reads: CASSQGTYGYTF. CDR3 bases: TGTGCCAGCAGCCAGGGAACCTATGGCTACACCTTC.

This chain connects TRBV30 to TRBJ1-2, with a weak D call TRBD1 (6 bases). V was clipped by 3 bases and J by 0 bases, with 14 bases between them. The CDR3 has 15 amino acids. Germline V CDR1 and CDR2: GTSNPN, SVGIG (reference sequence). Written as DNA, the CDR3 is TGTGCCTGGAGCGGGACACCGGGTACTAACTATGGCTACACCTTC. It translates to CAWSGTPGTNYGYTF.

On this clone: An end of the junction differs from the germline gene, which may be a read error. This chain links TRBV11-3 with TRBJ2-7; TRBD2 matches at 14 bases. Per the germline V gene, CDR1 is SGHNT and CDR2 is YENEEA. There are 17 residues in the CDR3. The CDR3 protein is CASSLGGLAGEGNEQYF. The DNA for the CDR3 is TGTGCCAGCAGCTTAGGGGGACTAGCGGGAGAGGGGAACGAGCAGTATTTC.

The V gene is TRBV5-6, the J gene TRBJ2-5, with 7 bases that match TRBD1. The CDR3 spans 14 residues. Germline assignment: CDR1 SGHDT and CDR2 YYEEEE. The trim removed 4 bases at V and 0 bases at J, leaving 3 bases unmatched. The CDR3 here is CASSQTGNQETQYF. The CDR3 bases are TGTGCCAGCAGCCAGACAGGGAACCAAGAGACCCAGTACTTC.

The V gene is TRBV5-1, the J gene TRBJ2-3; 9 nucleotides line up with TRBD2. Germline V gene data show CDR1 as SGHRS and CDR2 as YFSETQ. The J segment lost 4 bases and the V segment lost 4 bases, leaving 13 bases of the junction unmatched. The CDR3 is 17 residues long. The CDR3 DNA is TGCGCCAGCAGCACGTCCCCCCCTAGCGGGGTCTCAGATACGCAGTATTTT. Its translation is CASSTSPPSGVSDTQYF.

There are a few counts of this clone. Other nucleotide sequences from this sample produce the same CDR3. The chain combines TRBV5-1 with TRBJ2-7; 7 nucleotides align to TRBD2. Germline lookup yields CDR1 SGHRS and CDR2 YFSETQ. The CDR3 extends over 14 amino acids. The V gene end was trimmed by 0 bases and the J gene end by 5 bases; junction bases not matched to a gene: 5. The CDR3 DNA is TGCGCCAGCAGCTTGGAGGCAGGGAGGGACGAGCAGTACTTC. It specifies CASSLEAGRDEQYF.

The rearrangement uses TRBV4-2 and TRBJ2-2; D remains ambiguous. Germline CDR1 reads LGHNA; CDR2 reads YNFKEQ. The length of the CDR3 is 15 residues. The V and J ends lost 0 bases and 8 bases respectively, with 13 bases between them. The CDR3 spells CASSQDSLFDGELFF. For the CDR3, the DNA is TGTGCCAGCAGCCAAGACTCACTGTTTGATGGGGAGCTGTTTTTT.

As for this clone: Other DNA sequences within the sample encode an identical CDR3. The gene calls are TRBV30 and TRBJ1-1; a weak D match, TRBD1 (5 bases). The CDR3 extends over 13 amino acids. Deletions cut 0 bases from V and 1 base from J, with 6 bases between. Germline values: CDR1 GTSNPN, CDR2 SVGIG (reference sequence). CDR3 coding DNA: TGTGCCTGGAGTGTGGGGGAGAACACTGAAGCTTTCTTT. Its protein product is CAWSVGENTEAFF.

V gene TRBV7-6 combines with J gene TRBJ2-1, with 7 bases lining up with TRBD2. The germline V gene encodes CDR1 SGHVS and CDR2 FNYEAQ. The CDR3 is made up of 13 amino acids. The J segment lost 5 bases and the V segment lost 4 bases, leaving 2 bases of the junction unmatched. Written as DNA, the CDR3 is TGTGCCAGCAGCTACGGACTAGACAATGAGCAGTTCTTC. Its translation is CASSYGLDNEQFF.

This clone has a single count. In DNA form, the CDR3 reads TGTGCCAGCAGTTTAAGGACAGACGTGAACACTGAAGCTTTCTTT. It specifies CASSLRTDVNTEAFF. The V and J genes are TRBV27 and TRBJ1-1; the D gene is possibly TRBD1 (6 bases). Trimming cost V 2 bases and J 0 bases, with 10 bases left between them. The CDR3 is 15 amino acids. Germline values: CDR1 MNHEY, CDR2 SMNVEV (reference sequence).

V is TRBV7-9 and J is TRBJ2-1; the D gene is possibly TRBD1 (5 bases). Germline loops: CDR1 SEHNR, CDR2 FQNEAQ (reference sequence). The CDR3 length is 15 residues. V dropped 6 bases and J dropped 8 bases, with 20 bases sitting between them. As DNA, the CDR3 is TGTGCCAGCAGTCGCATGGGGCTACCCCCCGATGAGCAGTTCTTC. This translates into CASSRMGLPPDEQFF. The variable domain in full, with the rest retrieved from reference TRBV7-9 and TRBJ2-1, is DTGVSQNPRHKITKRGQNVTFRCDPISEHNRLYWYRQTLGQGPEFLTYFQNEAQLEKSRLLSDRFSAERPKGSFSTLEIQRTEQGDSAMYLCASSRMGLPPDEQFFGPGTRLTVL.

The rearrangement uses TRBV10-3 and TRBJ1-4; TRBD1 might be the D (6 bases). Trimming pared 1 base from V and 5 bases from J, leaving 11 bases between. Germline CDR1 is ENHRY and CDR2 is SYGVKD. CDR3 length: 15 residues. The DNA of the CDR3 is TGTGCCATCAGTGAGTTTGGACAGCAAAATGAAAAACTGTTTTTT. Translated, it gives CAISEFGQQNEKLFF.

The CDR3 loop reads CASSESGGGYNEQFF. The CDR3 region has the DNA TGTGCCAGCAGTGAAAGCGGGGGGGGCTACAATGAGCAGTTCTTC. The chain employs TRBV6-1 and TRBJ2-1; 10 nucleotides align to TRBD2. With 2 bases clipped from V and 3 bases from J, the junction kept 1 base outside the gene matches. CDR1 and CDR2 (germline): MNHNS, SASEGT. The CDR3 covers 15 residues.

The CDR3 coding sequence is TGTGCCAGCTCACCTGTCGGGAGCTATGGCTACACCTTC. It specifies CASSPVGSYGYTF. The rearrangement joins TRBV18 to TRBJ1-2; D ambiguous. There are 13 residues in the CDR3. Per the germline V gene, CDR1 is KGHSH and CDR2 is LQKENI. The V gene lost 3 bases and the J gene lost 4 bases, with 9 bases spanning the gap.

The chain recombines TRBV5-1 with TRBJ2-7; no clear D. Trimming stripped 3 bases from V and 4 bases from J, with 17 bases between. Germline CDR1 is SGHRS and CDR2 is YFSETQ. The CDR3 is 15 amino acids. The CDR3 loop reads CASSSPGGLEYEQYF. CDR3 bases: TGCGCCAGCAGCTCCCCTGGCGGCCTCGAATACGAGCAGTACTTC.

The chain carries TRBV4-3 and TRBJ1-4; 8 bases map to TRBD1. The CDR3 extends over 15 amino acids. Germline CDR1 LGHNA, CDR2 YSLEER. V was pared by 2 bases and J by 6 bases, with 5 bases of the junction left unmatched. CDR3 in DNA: TGCGCCAGCAGCCAAACGGACAGGGACGATGAAAAACTGTTTTTT. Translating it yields CASSQTDRDDEKLFF.

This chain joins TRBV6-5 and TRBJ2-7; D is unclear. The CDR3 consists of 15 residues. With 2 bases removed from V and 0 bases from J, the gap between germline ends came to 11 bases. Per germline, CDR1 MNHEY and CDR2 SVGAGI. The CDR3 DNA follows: TGTGCCAGCAGTTACGACCAAAGGAGCTCCTACGAGCAGTACTTC. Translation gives CASSYDQRSSYEQYF.

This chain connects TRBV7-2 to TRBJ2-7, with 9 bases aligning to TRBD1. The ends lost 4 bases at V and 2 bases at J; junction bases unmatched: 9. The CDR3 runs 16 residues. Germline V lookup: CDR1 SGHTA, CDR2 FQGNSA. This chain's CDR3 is CASSWTYGTGTYEQYF. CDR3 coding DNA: TGTGCCAGCAGCTGGACTTATGGGACAGGGACCTACGAGCAGTACTTC.

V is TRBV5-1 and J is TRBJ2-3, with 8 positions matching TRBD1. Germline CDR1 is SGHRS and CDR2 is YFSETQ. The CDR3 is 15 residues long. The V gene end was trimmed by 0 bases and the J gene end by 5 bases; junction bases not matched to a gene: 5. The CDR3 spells CASSLAGTGQDTQYF. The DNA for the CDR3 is TGCGCCAGCAGCTTGGCCGGGACAGGCCAAGATACGCAGTATTTT.